The T cell receptor (beta chain) under discussion was sequenced for a study of blood T cell repertoires in COVID-19. Study summary: T cells, B-cell-depleted T cells, or PBMCs provided the cDNA or gDNA that served as material.

There are 17 residues in the CDR3. CDR1 and CDR2 (germline): MDHEN, SYDVKM. The V gene end was trimmed by 3 bases and the J gene end by 1 base; junction bases not matched to a gene: 10. This clone was observed once. Method: immunoSEQ multiplex PCR; TCRdb's copy keeps in-frame clones and lacks some. Among 99,000 or so clones listed, 75% to 95% were seen once. This rearrangement joins TRBV28 to TRBJ2-7; 9 bases line up with TRBD1. This sequence originates from a human donor in a cohort sampled during active COVID-19. Sequences were obtained from peripheral blood. The CDR3 DNA reads TGTGCCAGCAGTTTCCCCACAGGGGGCCTTGAATCCTACGAGCAGTACTTC. Its translation is CASSFPTGGLESYEQYF. Looking up the rest from reference TRBV28 and TRBJ2-7 gives the full variable domain: DVKVTQSSRYLVKRTGEKVFLECVQDMDHENMFWYRQDPGLGLRLIYFSYDVKMKEKGDIPEGYSVSREKKERFSLILESASTNQTSMYLCASSFPTGGLESYEQYFGPGTRLTVT.